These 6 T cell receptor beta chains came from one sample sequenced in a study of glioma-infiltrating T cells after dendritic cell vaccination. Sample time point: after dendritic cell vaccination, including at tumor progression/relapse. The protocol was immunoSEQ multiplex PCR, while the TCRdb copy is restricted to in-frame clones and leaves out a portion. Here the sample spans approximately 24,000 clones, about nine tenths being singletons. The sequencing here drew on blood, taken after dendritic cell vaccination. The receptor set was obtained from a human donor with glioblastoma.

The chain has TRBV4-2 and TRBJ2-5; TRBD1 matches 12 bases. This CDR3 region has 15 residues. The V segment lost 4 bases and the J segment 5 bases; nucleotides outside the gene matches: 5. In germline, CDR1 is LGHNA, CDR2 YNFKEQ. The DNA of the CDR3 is TGTGCCAGCAGCCGGGACAGGGGGCTCTCGGAGACCCAGTACTTC. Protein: CASSRDRGLSETQYF.

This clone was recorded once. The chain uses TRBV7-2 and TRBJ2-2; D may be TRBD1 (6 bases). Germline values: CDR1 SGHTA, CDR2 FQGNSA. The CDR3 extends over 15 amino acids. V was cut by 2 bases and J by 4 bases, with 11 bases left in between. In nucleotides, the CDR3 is TGTGCCAGCAGCTTAAGACAGGCCGTCACCGGGGAGCTGTTTTTT. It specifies CASSLRQAVTGELFF.

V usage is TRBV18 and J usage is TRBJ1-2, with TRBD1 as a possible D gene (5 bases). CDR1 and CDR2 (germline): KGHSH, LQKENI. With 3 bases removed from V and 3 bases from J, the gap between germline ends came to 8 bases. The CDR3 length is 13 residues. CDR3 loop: CASSPDSDYGYTF. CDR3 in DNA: TGTGCCAGCTCACCCGACAGCGACTATGGCTACACCTTC.

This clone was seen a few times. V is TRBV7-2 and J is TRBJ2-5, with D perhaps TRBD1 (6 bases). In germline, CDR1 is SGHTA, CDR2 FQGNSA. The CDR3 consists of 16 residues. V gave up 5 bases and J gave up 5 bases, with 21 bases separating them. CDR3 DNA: TGTGCCAGCAGCCCATTTAGGGCGCCGAGGGGGGAGACCCAGTACTTC. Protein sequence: CASSPFRAPRGETQYF.

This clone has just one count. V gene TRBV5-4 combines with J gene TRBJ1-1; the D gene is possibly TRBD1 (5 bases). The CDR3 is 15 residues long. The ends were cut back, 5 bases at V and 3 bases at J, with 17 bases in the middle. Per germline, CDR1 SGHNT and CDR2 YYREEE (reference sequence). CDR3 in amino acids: CASRADSTVYTEAFF. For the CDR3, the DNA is TGTGCCAGCAGAGCAGACAGCACGGTGTACACTGAAGCTTTCTTT.

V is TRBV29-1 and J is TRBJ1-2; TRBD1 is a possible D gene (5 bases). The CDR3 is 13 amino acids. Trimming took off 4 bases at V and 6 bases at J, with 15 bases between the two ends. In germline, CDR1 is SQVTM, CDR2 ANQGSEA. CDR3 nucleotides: TGCAGCGTTGTCCAGGGTGGGAGGAATGGCTACACCTTC. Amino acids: CSVVQGGRNGYTF.